The 8 T cell receptor beta chains in this list originate from one sample, sequenced in a study of blood T cell repertoires in COVID-19. Assay used: immunoSEQ multiplex PCR; TCRdb lists only in-frame clones, some missing. The table lists 300,000 to 350,000 clones, about 90% of them singletons. The sample taken for sequencing was PBMCs or T cells enriched from blood (not recorded which). The receptors come from a man aged 30-40 years who had recovered from COVID-19.

This clone has a single count. This chain joins TRBV7-2 and TRBJ2-3; 8 nucleotides agree with TRBD2. Trimming cost V 0 bases and J 2 bases; bases outside gene matches: 4. This CDR3 region has 16 residues. Germline assignment: CDR1 SGHTA and CDR2 FQGNSA. The CDR3 is CASSLAGGGFTDTQYF. CDR3 DNA sequence: TGTGCCAGCAGCTTAGCTGGCGGGGGGTTCACAGATACGCAGTATTTT.

In this sample, this clone turned up once. The chain links TRBV19 to TRBJ1-1, with 8 bases identical to TRBD1. This CDR3 is 15 amino acids long. Germline-derived CDR1 and CDR2 are LNHDA and SQIVND (reference sequence). V shed 9 bases, J shed 3 bases, and the junction held 12 bases outside the gene matches. The CDR3 is CASGHRGERDTEAFF. The CDR3 nucleotides read TGTGCCAGCGGACACAGGGGGGAACGGGACACTGAAGCTTTCTTT.

The rearrangement joins TRBV28 to TRBJ2-7, with D possibly TRBD1 on 6 matching bases. This CDR3 region has 16 residues. The V gene's germline CDR1 is MDHEN and CDR2 SYDVKM. The V end lost 2 bases, the J end lost 1 base, and 15 bases lay between the germline ends. The CDR3 region has the DNA TGTGCCAGCAGTTTAATCGGGACAACTACTTCCTACGAGCAGTACTTC. Amino acids: CASSLIGTTTSYEQYF.

The rearrangement joins TRBV9 to TRBJ1-4; the D gene is possibly TRBD1 (6 bases). V gave up 2 bases and J gave up 8 bases, with 13 bases separating them. This CDR3 region has 14 residues. Per the germline V gene, CDR1 is SGDLS and CDR2 is YYNGEE. CDR3 amino acids: CASSVGHRDEKLFF. CDR3 bases: TGTGCCAGCAGCGTCGGCCACAGGGACGAAAAACTGTTTTTT.

The chain links TRBV11-2 to TRBJ1-6, with TRBD1 as a possible D gene (5 bases). Trimming left V 4 bases short and J 4 bases short, with 14 bases between. The CDR3 runs to 16 residues. Germline V lookup: CDR1 SGHAT, CDR2 FQNNGV. The CDR3 nucleotides are TGTGCCAGCAGCTCCAGCAGGGAATCATATAATTCACCCCTCCACTTT. As protein: CASSSSRESYNSPLHF.

The chain joins TRBV28 to TRBJ2-1, with 8 nucleotides matching TRBD2. Germline V gives CDR1 MDHEN, CDR2 SYDVKM. J gave up 3 bases and V 4 bases, and 5 bases lay outside the gene matches. The CDR3 has 15 amino acids. The CDR3 sequence is CASSSASGYYNEQFF. CDR3 DNA sequence: TGTGCCAGCAGTTCTGCTAGCGGGTACTACAATGAGCAGTTCTTC.

The chain has TRBV5-5 and TRBJ2-5; the D gene is possibly TRBD2 (5 bases). This CDR3 is 14 amino acids long. V lost 0 bases to trimming and J lost 5 bases, with 11 bases between them. Germline assignment: CDR1 SGHKS and CDR2 YYEKEE (reference sequence). The CDR3 protein is CASSLDLSGETQYF. The CDR3 region has the DNA TGTGCCAGCAGCTTGGACCTATCGGGGGAGACCCAGTACTTC.

The V gene is TRBV7-8, the J gene TRBJ2-5; 8 nucleotides line up with TRBD2. V dropped 5 bases and J dropped 2; count of bases not matched to a gene: 7. Germline V gives CDR1 SGHVS, CDR2 FQNEAQ. The CDR3 length is 15 residues. DNA for the CDR3: TGTGCCAGCAGCCTATACCGGGGGGGACAAGAGACCCAGTACTTC. Translated, it gives CASSLYRGGQETQYF. Full variable domain (rest looked up from reference TRBV7-8 and TRBJ2-5): GAGVSQSPRYKVAKRGQDVALRCDPISGHVSLFWYQQALGQGPEFLTYFQNEAQLDKSGLPSDRFFAERPEGSVSTLKIQRTQQEDSAVYLCASSLYRGGQETQYFGPGTRLLVL.